The clone carrying this T cell receptor beta chain occurred many times. Sample time point: newly diagnosed GD, antithyroid drugs for less than 3 months. RNA extracted from PBMCs served as the sequencing template. The germline CDR1 and CDR2 sequences are GTSNPN and SVGIG (reference sequence). The germline V and J ends were trimmed by 3 bases and 6 bases, with 10 bases remaining between them. This CDR3 has 12 amino acids. Libraries of TCR beta came from iRepertoire HTBI primers plus Arm-PCR of CDR3 regions. TCRdb reprocessed the multiplex PCR reads via MiXCR and lists one record per CDR3 protein. The sample yields fewer than 550,000 distinct CDR3 sequences, approximately 16% seen once. The entry originates in a study of regulatory T cells in long-lasting Graves disease. This sample was shared with a second study, whose subject was T cells in Graves' hyperthyroidism and ophthalmopathy. That paper states: Patients were excluded for uncontrolled infection, other autoimmune disease, pregnancy or lactation.

The sample consisted of peripheral blood mononuclear cells (PBMCs), taken at new diagnosis, from a patient treated with antithyroid drugs. This TCR was sampled from a woman aged 35-60 years with Graves disease. The V and J genes are TRBV30 and TRBJ2-3; D remains unclear. The CDR3 loop is CAWSPVPDTQYF. The CDR3 nucleotides read TGTGCCTGGAGCCCGGTCCCCGATACGCAGTATTTT. Full variable domain (missing parts from reference TRBV30 and TRBJ2-3): SQTIHQWPATLVQPVGSPLSLECTVEGTSNPNLYWYRQAAGRGLQLLFYSVGIGQISSEVPQNLSASRPQDRQFILSSKKLLLSDSGFYLCAWSPVPDTQYFGPGTRLTVL.